This T cell receptor beta chain was captured in a study of T cell responses to AZD1222 COVID-19 vaccine. About the research overall: Second-dose intervals near 4 or 12 weeks were combined. Study-wide findings and caveats: Repertoire samples came only from after the peak T cell response. Clonal diversity was possibly underestimated; the donors were predominantly white British and more often female.

Clones were read by immunoSEQ multiplex PCR, and TCRdb kept only the in-frame ones, dropping some. The sample has about 93,000 clones; 80% to 90% are singletons. Trimming shortened V by 1 base and J by 6 bases, and 7 bases separated the two germline ends. Germline V CDR1 and CDR2: SEHNR, FQNEAQ (reference sequence). This CDR3 has 13 amino acids. A note on this clone: Its target is unknown.

Sequences were derived from peripheral blood, sampled on day 0 of AZD1222 vaccination. The clonotype originates from an adult in good health. The V and J genes are TRBV7-9 and TRBJ2-1, with D uncertain. CDR3 bases: TGTGCCAGCAGCTTAGGGCTAACCAATGAGCAGTTCTTC. Amino acids: CASSLGLTNEQFF.